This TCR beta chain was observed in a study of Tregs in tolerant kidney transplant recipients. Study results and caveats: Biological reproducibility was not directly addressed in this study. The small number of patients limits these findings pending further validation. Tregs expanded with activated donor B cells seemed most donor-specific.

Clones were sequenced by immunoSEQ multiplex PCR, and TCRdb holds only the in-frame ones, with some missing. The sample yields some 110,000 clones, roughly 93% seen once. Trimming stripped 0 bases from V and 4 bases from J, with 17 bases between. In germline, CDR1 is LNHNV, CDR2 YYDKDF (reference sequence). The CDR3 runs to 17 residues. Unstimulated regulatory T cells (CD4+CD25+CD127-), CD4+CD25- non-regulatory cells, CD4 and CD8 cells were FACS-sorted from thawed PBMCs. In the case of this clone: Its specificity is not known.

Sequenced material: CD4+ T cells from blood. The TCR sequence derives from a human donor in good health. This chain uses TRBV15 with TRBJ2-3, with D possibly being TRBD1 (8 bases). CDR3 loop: CATSRDLTGGGSDTQYF. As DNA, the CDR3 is TGTGCCACCAGCAGAGACCTAACAGGGGGAGGGTCAGATACGCAGTATTTT.